The 29 T cell receptor beta chains given below trace back to one sample, sequenced in a study of control samples from healthy donors and cancer patients. Assay: immunoSEQ multiplex PCR; the TCRdb copy retains only in-frame clones and omits some. The data hold around 94,000 clones, with about 88% observed a single time. The sample taken for sequencing was blood. The receptor set was obtained from a woman in her forties or fifties in good health.

The chain joins TRBV4-1 to TRBJ1-5, with D possibly being TRBD1 (5 bases). There are 15 residues in the CDR3. Germline CDR1 and CDR2: MGHRA and YSYEKL. Trimming took 4 bases from V and 11 from J, leaving 21 bases between them. DNA of the CDR3: TGCGCCAGCAGCCCCGGGACCACGCACGTGGAGACCCAGCATTTT. Its translation: CASSPGTTHVETQHF.

This chain joins TRBV6-2 or TRBV6-3 and TRBJ2-3; 13 bases align to TRBD2. With V trimmed by 4 bases and J by 2 bases, 3 bases remained unmatched. The CDR3 runs 16 residues. From germline, CDR1 is MNHEY and CDR2 SVGEGT. The CDR3 is CASSLGLAGATDTQYF. The DNA of the CDR3 is TGTGCCAGCAGTTTAGGACTAGCGGGAGCCACAGATACGCAGTATTTT.

The chain links TRBV2 to TRBJ1-3; D gene unclear. CDR1 is SNHLY, CDR2 FYNNEI, per germline. V lost 3 bases to trimming and J lost 0 bases, with 6 bases between them. The CDR3 runs 14 residues. CDR3 amino acids: CASSDGNSGNTIYF. The CDR3 DNA is TGTGCCAGCAGTGACGGAAACTCTGGAAACACCATATATTTT.

The chain has TRBV2 and TRBJ1-2; TRBD1 is a possible D gene (5 bases). Trimming pared 6 bases from V and 8 bases from J, leaving 22 bases between. The CDR3 has 15 amino acids. Per the germline V gene, CDR1 is SNHLY and CDR2 is FYNNEI. In DNA form, the CDR3 reads TGTGCCAGCAGCGGCCGTTCCCGGCCAGGGTTAGGCTACACCTTC. It translates to CASSGRSRPGLGYTF.

V usage is TRBV10-3 and J usage is TRBJ1-2; D is possibly TRBD1 (6 bases). V lost 3 bases, J lost 0 bases, and 20 bases lay in between. The CDR3 is made up of 18 amino acids. The germline V gene encodes CDR1 ENHRY and CDR2 SYGVKD. CDR3 loop: CAISERRGVTGANYGYTF. CDR3 DNA: TGTGCCATCAGTGAACGGAGGGGGGTGACAGGAGCTAACTATGGCTACACCTTC.

The chain employs TRBV3-1 (or the pseudogene TRBV3-2) and TRBJ2-1, with D tentatively TRBD2 (7 bases). The CDR3 is 17 residues long. V dropped 4 bases and J dropped 4 bases, with 20 bases sitting between them. Germline CDR1 and CDR2: LGHDT and YNNKEL (reference sequence). CDR3 sequence reads: CASSPGAGTIKYNEQFF. The CDR3, as DNA: TGTGCCAGCAGCCCAGGGGCGGGGACTATTAAATACAATGAGCAGTTCTTC.

The chain links TRBV6-5 to TRBJ2-1; D is unresolved. The CDR3 contains 14 residues. The V gene's germline CDR1 is MNHEY and CDR2 SVGAGI. The ends were cut back, 8 bases at V and 10 bases at J, with 21 bases in the middle. DNA for the CDR3: TGTGCCAGCCAAAAAAGGGCAGAGGACCACGAGCAGTTCTTC. Protein: CASQKRAEDHEQFF.

The chain combines TRBV6-4 with TRBJ2-3; TRBD1 is a possible D gene (5 bases). Germline CDR1 MRHNA, CDR2 SNTAGT. Trimming removed 6 bases at V and 4 bases at J, with 14 bases between. The CDR3 is 14 amino acids. The DNA of the CDR3 is TGTGCCAGCAGCCCCAAACAGGTCGCAGATACGCAGTATTTT. Amino acids: CASSPKQVADTQYF.

The chain has TRBV27 and TRBJ2-5, with 7 bases that match TRBD1. Trimming removed 1 base from V and 4 bases from J; junction bases left unmatched: 3. Germline loops: CDR1 MNHEY, CDR2 SMNVEV (reference sequence). This CDR3 has 14 residues. The chain's CDR3 is CASSLWRQGETQYF. CDR3 nucleotides: TGTGCCAGCAGTTTATGGAGACAGGGAGAGACCCAGTACTTC.

V is TRBV7-8 and J is TRBJ1-2; TRBD1 matches 11 bases. With V trimmed by 5 bases and J by 3 bases, 5 bases remained unmatched. Germline V gene data show CDR1 as SGHVS and CDR2 as FQNEAQ. The CDR3 extends over 15 amino acids. CDR3 sequence (DNA): TGTGCCAGCAGCCCGTGGACAGGGGGCGACTATGGCTACACCTTC. This codes for CASSPWTGGDYGYTF. Using reference TRBV7-8 and TRBJ1-2 for the parts outside the CDR3, the full variable domain is GAGVSQSPRYKVAKRGQDVALRCDPISGHVSLFWYQQALGQGPEFLTYFQNEAQLDKSGLPSDRFFAERPEGSVSTLKIQRTQQEDSAVYLCASSPWTGGDYGYTFGSGTRLTVV.

The V and J genes are TRBV5-6 and TRBJ1-2, with D tentatively TRBD1 (5 bases). CDR1 and CDR2 from the germline V gene are SGHDT and YYEEEE. Trimming pared 1 base from V and 5 bases from J, leaving 6 bases between. CDR3 length: 12 residues. Here the CDR3 reads CASSLPGYGYTF. The DNA of the CDR3 is TGTGCCAGCAGCTTGCCAGGGTATGGCTACACCTTC.

The chain employs TRBV7-3 and TRBJ2-5; 8 nucleotides agree with TRBD2. Trimming cost V 1 base and J 2 bases; bases outside gene matches: 3. Germline V gene data show CDR1 as SGHTA and CDR2 as FQGTGA. The CDR3 length is 15 residues. The CDR3 here is CASSLNGGGQETQYF. The CDR3 DNA is TGTGCCAGCAGCTTAAATGGCGGGGGGCAAGAGACCCAGTACTTC.

This clone has a single count. The chain combines TRBV4-1 with TRBJ1-1, with D unresolved. V lost 0 bases and J 2 bases, leaving 13 bases between the germline ends. Germline V lookup: CDR1 MGHRA, CDR2 YSYEKL. This CDR3 comprises 16 residues. This CDR3 is CASSQDSYRQNTEAFF. In nucleotides, the CDR3 is TGCGCCAGCAGCCAAGATAGTTACCGCCAAAACACTGAAGCTTTCTTT.

The chain carries TRBV4-1 and TRBJ2-1; D may be TRBD2 (7 bases). Germline V lookup: CDR1 MGHRA, CDR2 YSYEKL. The ends were cut back, 1 base at V and 6 bases at J, with 13 bases in the middle. The length of the CDR3 is 15 residues. In DNA form, the CDR3 reads TGCGCCAGCAGCCAAGCTGGGGGGGACATCAATGAGCAGTTCTTC. Its translation is CASSQAGGDINEQFF.

V and J are TRBV7-9 and TRBJ2-1, with TRBD1 identical over 8 bases. The V segment lost 5 bases and the J segment 2 bases; nucleotides outside the gene matches: 5. Germline V gives CDR1 SEHNR, CDR2 FQNEAQ (reference sequence). This CDR3 comprises 15 residues. The CDR3 sequence: CASSPRGPPYNEQFF. CDR3 DNA: TGTGCCAGCAGCCCCAGGGGGCCCCCCTACAATGAGCAGTTCTTC.

The chain links TRBV5-6 to TRBJ1-2, with 10 bases lining up with TRBD1. The CDR3 covers 15 residues. In germline, CDR1 is SGHDT, CDR2 YYEEEE. With 0 bases clipped from V and 8 bases from J, the junction kept 7 bases outside the gene matches. CDR3 amino acids: CASSLADRGREGYTF. The CDR3 DNA is TGTGCCAGCAGCTTGGCCGACAGGGGGCGCGAGGGCTACACCTTC.

The J gene is TRBJ1-1, the V gene TRBV9; 8 positions match TRBD1. CDR3 length: 13 residues. In germline, CDR1 is SGDLS, CDR2 YYNGEE. The V gene end was trimmed by 3 bases and the J gene end by 10 bases; junction bases not matched to a gene: 8. In DNA, the CDR3 is TGTGCCAGCAGCGCCAACTCACAGGGGGGAGCTTTCTTT. Translation gives CASSANSQGGAFF.

V is TRBV4-1 and J is TRBJ2-1; D possibly corresponds to TRBD2 (6 bases). The CDR3 totals 16 residues. Trimming removed 2 bases from V and 6 bases from J, with 17 bases in between. Germline CDR1 reads MGHRA; CDR2 reads YSYEKL. This CDR3 reads CASSQPTRGAGNEQFF. CDR3 sequence (DNA): TGCGCCAGCAGCCAACCGACTAGGGGAGCGGGCAATGAGCAGTTCTTC.

This clone has just one count. The gene calls are TRBV7-2 and TRBJ2-1; possibly TRBD1 for D (6 bases). CDR3 size: 15 residues. The germline gives CDR1 SGHTA, CDR2 FQGNSA. The V end was cut by 0 bases, the J end by 9 bases, with 15 bases between. The CDR3 spells CASSLALGRGVEQFF. The CDR3 bases are TGTGCCAGCAGCTTAGCGCTCGGCAGGGGAGTTGAGCAGTTCTTC.

The chain uses TRBV2 and TRBJ2-7; D tentatively fits TRBD1 or TRBD2 (5 bases each). There are 14 residues in the CDR3. Trimming took 8 bases from V and 0 from J, leaving 14 bases between them. Germline V CDR1 and CDR2: SNHLY, FYNNEI. This chain's CDR3 is CASRDHFTSYEQYF. DNA for the CDR3: TGTGCCAGCCGGGACCACTTTACCTCCTACGAGCAGTACTTC.

V and J are TRBV28 and TRBJ1-4, with D possibly being TRBD1 (6 bases). With 3 bases removed from V and 8 bases from J, the gap between germline ends came to 13 bases. Looked up from germline, CDR1 is MDHEN and CDR2 is SYDVKM. The CDR3 sequence is 14 residues long. CDR3: CASSFRQGREKLFF. CDR3 sequence (DNA): TGTGCCAGCAGTTTTAGGCAGGGGAGAGAAAAACTGTTTTTT.

For this clone: At the DNA level, this CDR3 is encoded by other sequences in the same sample as well. The chain employs TRBV11-2 and TRBJ1-1, with D possibly TRBD1 on 6 matching bases. V lost 2 bases and J lost 4, with 11 bases in between. Germline lookup yields CDR1 SGHAT and CDR2 FQNNGV. The CDR3 has 14 amino acids. This CDR3 reads CASSLRQGSTEAFF. The CDR3 nucleotides read TGTGCCAGCAGCTTAAGGCAGGGGAGCACTGAAGCTTTCTTT.

This chain connects TRBV4-2 to TRBJ2-1; 8 bases are a match to TRBD2. V shed 0 bases, J shed 6 bases, and the junction held 10 bases outside the gene matches. The CDR3 contains 17 residues. Per the germline V gene, CDR1 is LGHNA and CDR2 is YNFKEQ. In nucleotides, the CDR3 is TGTGCCAGCAGCCAAGATGCCGGGAGGGAATCGGGCAATGAGCAGTTCTTC. Amino acids: CASSQDAGRESGNEQFF.

V usage is TRBV18 and J usage is TRBJ2-2; D ambiguous. Germline V lookup: CDR1 KGHSH, CDR2 LQKENI. The CDR3 contains 13 residues. The V gene lost 2 bases and the J gene lost 5 bases, with 6 bases spanning the gap. The CDR3 sequence: CASSPTPTGELFF. The DNA of the CDR3 is TGTGCCAGCTCACCAACCCCGACCGGGGAGCTGTTTTTT.

As DNA, the CDR3 is TGCAGCCTGGGGTCTGGGGCGGAAGGCTACACCTTC. Translated, it gives CSLGSGAEGYTF. The chain recombines TRBV29-1 with TRBJ1-2, with a tentative D call TRBD1 (5 bases). Trimming took 8 bases from V and 8 from J, leaving 18 bases between them. The CDR3 loop spans 12 amino acids. Germline V lookup: CDR1 SQVTM, CDR2 ANQGSEA.

The chain uses TRBV3-1 (or the pseudogene TRBV3-2) and TRBJ2-7; no firm D call. Germline V gene lookup returns CDR1 LGHDT and CDR2 YNNKEL (reference sequence). V was cut by 2 bases and J by 6 bases, with 17 bases left in between. The CDR3 covers 15 residues. CDR3 DNA: TGTGCCAGCAGCCAAATTCAGGCCAACGATATCGAGCAGTACTTC. Translating it yields CASSQIQANDIEQYF.

The rearrangement uses TRBV7-9 and TRBJ2-7; the D gene is possibly TRBD1 (6 bases). This CDR3 has 13 residues. CDR1 and CDR2 (germline): SEHNR, FQNEAQ (reference sequence). V dropped 2 bases and J dropped 3 bases, with 8 bases sitting between them. CDR3: CASSLRQDYEQYF. The CDR3 bases are TGTGCCAGCAGCTTAAGACAGGACTACGAGCAGTACTTC.

The chain has TRBV4-3 and TRBJ2-1, with D possibly being TRBD2 (5 bases). The V end was cut by 0 bases, the J end by 9 bases, with 12 bases between. Germline V CDR1 and CDR2: LGHNA, YSLEER. The CDR3 runs 14 residues. The CDR3 here is CASSQDNLAGEQFF. CDR3 coding DNA: TGCGCCAGCAGCCAAGATAACCTAGCCGGTGAGCAGTTCTTC.

The sample holds one count of this clone. The J gene is TRBJ2-2, the V gene TRBV9, with D perhaps TRBD2 (7 bases). Trimming left V 0 bases short and J 4 bases short, with 13 bases between. Germline CDR1 SGDLS, CDR2 YYNGEE. The CDR3 totals 16 residues. The CDR3 sequence is CASSVDGGGGTGELFF. CDR3 sequence (DNA): TGTGCCAGCAGCGTAGATGGCGGGGGCGGCACCGGGGAGCTGTTTTTT.